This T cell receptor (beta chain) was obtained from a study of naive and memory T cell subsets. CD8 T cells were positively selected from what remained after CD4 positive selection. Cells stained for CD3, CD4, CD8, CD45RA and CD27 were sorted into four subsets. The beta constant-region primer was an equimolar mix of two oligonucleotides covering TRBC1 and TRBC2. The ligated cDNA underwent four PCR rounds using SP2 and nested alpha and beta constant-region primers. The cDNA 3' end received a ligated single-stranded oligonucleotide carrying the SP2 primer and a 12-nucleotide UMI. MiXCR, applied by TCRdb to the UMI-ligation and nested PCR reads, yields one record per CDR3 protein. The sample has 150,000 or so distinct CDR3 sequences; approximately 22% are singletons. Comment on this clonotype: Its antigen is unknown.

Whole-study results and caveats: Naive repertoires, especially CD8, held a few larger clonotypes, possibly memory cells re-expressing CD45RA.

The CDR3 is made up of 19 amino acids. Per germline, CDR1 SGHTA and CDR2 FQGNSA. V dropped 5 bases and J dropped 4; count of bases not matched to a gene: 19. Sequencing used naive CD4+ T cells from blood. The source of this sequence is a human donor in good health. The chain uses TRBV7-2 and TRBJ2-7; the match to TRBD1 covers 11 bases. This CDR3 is CASSAPGQGGSGRRYEQYF. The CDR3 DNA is TGTGCCAGCAGCGCTCCGGGACAGGGGGGTAGCGGGAGAAGGTACGAGCAGTACTTC.